This T cell receptor (beta chain) emerged from a study of control samples from healthy donors and cancer patients. Method: immunoSEQ multiplex PCR; TCRdb's copy keeps in-frame clones and lacks some. The sample records approximately 97,000 clones, about nine tenths being singletons. Trimming stripped 5 bases from V and 3 bases from J, with 8 bases between. The CDR3 consists of 13 residues. Germline CDR1 reads SGHRS; CDR2 reads YFSETQ. This chain links TRBV5-1 with TRBJ2-2, with no clear D. This clonotype was obtained from a human donor in good health. The donor label of this sample is uncertain. The sequenced sample was blood. CDR3 loop: CASRRGDTGELFF. The CDR3 nucleotides are TGCGCCAGCAGAAGAGGTGACACCGGGGAGCTGTTTTTT.